The rows below give T cell receptor beta chains drawn from one sample of a study of blood T cell repertoires in COVID-19. Profiling relied on immunoSEQ multiplex PCR, and the TCRdb table lists in-frame clones only, not all of them. Counted here are about 230,000 clones, 88% occurring once; the ten biggest clones make up 3.7%. Material: PBMCs or T cells enriched from blood (not recorded which). The receptors come from a woman in her 30s who had been exposed to COVID-19. Both conserved end residues are trimmed from each CDR3. The order of the fields is CDR3 protein, V gene.

CDR3 protein: ASSFGSGRTGELF
V gene: TRBV5-4

CDR3 protein: ASSLGQGGTYEQY
V gene: TRBV5-5

CDR3 protein: ASNTGAVNTEAF
V gene: TRBV6-5

CDR3 protein: ATSRDPQGGNTIY
V gene: TRBV15

CDR3 protein: ASSLNPSQGHPQPQH
V gene: TRBV7-6

CDR3 protein: ASSSQPRDRGAYEQY
V gene: TRBV11-2

CDR3 protein: ASSVDRASDGYT
V gene: TRBV2

CDR3 protein: ASTQGGPNEQF
V gene: TRBV27

CDR3 protein: ASSLDRSNGYT
V gene: TRBV5-1

CDR3 protein: ASSYSGVSPYGYT
V gene: TRBV6-5

CDR3 protein: ASSPWTGLEEQY
V gene: TRBV27

CDR3 protein: ATSRGLAGEPRY
V gene: TRBV15

CDR3 protein: ASSPDRQETQY
V gene: TRBV5-1

CDR3 protein: ASSEALRTEYNSPLH
V gene: TRBV2

CDR3 protein: ASSQGTSGAYNEQF
V gene: TRBV4-2

CDR3 protein: ASSQEGQISGNTIY
V gene: TRBV3-1/TRBV3-2

CDR3 protein: ASSEVGFNTEAF
V gene: TRBV2

CDR3 protein: SASIAGNTGELF
V gene: TRBV20-1

CDR3 protein: ASSQRKGQGHYNEQF
V gene: TRBV4-1

CDR3 protein: ASSFNRGLNTEAF
V gene: TRBV28

CDR3 protein: ASSDSKIRGGNSPLH
V gene: TRBV6-4

CDR3 protein: ASTTAISNQPQH
V gene: TRBV19

CDR3 protein: ASSGTGGKPLFGANVLT
V gene: TRBV9

CDR3 protein: AWSYSGREQY
V gene: TRBV30

CDR3 protein: ASRPTGTHITGELF
V gene: TRBV11-2

CDR3 protein: ASSIVLPRYNEQF
V gene: TRBV19

CDR3 protein: ASSLRQGRQPQH
V gene: TRBV5-6

CDR3 protein: ATPKEGGDIETQY
V gene: TRBV21-1

CDR3 protein: SAKPGTLTEAF
V gene: TRBV29-1

CDR3 protein: ASSPLGREDGYT
V gene: TRBV18

CDR3 protein: ASRREETQY
V gene: TRBV19

CDR3 protein: ASSQDGGYYEQY
V gene: TRBV3-1/TRBV3-2

CDR3 protein: ASSKQGTTEAF
V gene: TRBV7-3

CDR3 protein: ASSPGGTGTEAF
V gene: TRBV18

CDR3 protein: ASSSTHIAGGFNEQF
V gene: TRBV5-1

CDR3 protein: ASSVDGDSNQPQH
V gene: TRBV2

CDR3 protein: ASSLGGADSYEQY
V gene: TRBV28

CDR3 protein: ASSFGSTDTQY
V gene: TRBV7-9

CDR3 protein: ASSALAGGSYEQY
V gene: TRBV19

CDR3 protein: ASSYSPGGEQY
V gene: TRBV6-5

CDR3 protein: ASSPGFQETQY
V gene: TRBV4-1

CDR3 protein: ASSEIAGVPEQY
V gene: TRBV2

CDR3 protein: ASSLGTPWEAYNSPLH
V gene: TRBV5-5

CDR3 protein: ASSSNSRGSGANVLT
V gene: TRBV7-9

CDR3 protein: ASSGKITTGHSGNTIY
V gene: TRBV9

CDR3 protein: ASSRGETQY
V gene: TRBV6-5

CDR3 protein: ARTSGRRRSLANTGELF
V gene: TRBV7-2

CDR3 protein: ASSFLPGLAGTDTQY
V gene: TRBV7-6

CDR3 protein: ASSLGQGITDTQY
V gene: TRBV11-2

CDR3 protein: ASSYVREDNSPLH
V gene: TRBV6-5

CDR3 protein: ASSLTSGDYNEQF
V gene: TRBV5-1

CDR3 protein: ASTASGGNTGELF
V gene: TRBV7-6

CDR3 protein: ASSTIAPSSYNEQF
V gene: TRBV6-8